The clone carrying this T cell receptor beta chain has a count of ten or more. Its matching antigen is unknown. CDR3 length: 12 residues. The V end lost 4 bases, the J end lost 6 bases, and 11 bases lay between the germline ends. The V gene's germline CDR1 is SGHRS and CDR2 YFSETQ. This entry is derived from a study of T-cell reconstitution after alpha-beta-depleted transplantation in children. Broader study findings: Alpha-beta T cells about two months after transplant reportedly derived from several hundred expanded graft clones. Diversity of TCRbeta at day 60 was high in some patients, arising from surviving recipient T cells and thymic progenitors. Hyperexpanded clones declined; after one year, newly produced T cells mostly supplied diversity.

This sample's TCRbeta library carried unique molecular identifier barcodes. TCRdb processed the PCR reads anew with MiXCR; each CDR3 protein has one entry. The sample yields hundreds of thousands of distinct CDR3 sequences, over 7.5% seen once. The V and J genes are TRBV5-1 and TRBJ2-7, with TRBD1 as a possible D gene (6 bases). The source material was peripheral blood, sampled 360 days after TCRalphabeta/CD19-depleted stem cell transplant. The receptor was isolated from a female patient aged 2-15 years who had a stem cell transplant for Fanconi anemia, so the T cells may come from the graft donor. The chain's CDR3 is CASSISGVEQYF. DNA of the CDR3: TGCGCCAGCAGCATTTCAGGGGTCGAGCAGTACTTC.